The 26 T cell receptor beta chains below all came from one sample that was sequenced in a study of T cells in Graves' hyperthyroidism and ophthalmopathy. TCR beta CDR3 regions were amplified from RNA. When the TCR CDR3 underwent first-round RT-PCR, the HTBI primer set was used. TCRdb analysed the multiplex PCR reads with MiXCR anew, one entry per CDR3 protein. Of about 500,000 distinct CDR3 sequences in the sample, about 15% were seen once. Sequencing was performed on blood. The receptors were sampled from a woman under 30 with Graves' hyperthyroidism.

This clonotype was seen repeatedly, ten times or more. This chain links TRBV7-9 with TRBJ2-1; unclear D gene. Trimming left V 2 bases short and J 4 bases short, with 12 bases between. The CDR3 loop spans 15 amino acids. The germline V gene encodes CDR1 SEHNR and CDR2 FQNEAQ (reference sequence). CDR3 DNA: TGTGCCAGCAGCTTATGGCGCACAGATTACAATGAGCAGTTCTTC. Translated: CASSLWRTDYNEQFF.

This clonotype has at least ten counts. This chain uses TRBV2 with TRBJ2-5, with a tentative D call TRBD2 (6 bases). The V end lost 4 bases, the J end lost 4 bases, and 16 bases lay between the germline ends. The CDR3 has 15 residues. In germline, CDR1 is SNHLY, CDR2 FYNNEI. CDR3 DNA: TGTGCCAGCAGTGCGGGACTCTTAGGTGGAGAGACCCAGTACTTC. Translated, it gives CASSAGLLGGETQYF.

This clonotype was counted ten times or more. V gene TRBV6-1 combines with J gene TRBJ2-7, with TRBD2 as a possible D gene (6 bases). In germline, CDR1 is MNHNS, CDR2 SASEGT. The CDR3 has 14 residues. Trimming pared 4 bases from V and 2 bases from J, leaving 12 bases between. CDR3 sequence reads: CASSVSGDTYEQYF. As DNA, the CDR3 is TGTGCCAGCAGTGTCTCGGGAGATACCTACGAGCAGTACTTC.

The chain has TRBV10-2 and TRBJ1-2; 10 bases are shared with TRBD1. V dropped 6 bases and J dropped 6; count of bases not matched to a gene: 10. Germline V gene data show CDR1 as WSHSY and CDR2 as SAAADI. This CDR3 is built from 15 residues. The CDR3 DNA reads TGCGCCAGCAGCGACGACAGGGGGCGCGTTGATGGCTACACCTTC. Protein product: CASSDDRGRVDGYTF.

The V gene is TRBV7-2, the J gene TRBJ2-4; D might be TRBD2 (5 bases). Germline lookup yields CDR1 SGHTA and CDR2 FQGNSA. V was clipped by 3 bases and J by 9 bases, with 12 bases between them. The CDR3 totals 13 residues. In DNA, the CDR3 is TGTGCCAGCAGCTTCGGTGGCAGCGGCATTCAGTACTTC. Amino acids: CASSFGGSGIQYF.

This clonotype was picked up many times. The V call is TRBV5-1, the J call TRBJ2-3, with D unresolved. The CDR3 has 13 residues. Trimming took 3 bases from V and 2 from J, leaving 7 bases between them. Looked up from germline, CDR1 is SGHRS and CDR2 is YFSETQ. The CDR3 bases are TGCGCCAGCAGCTCCCGCCCCACAGATACGCAGTATTTT. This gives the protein CASSSRPTDTQYF.

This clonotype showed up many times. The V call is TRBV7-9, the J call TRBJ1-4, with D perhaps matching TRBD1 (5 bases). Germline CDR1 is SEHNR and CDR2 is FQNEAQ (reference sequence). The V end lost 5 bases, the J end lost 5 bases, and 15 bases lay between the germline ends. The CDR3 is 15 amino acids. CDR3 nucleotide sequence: TGTGCCAGCAGCGCACACCGGGACGGGAATGAAAAACTGTTTTTT. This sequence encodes CASSAHRDGNEKLFF.

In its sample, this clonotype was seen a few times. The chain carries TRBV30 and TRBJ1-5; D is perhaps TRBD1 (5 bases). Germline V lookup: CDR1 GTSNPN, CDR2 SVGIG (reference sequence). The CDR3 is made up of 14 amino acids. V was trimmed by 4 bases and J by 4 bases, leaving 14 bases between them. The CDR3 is CAWKSGTGNQPQHF. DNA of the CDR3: TGTGCCTGGAAATCCGGGACCGGGAATCAGCCCCAGCATTTT.

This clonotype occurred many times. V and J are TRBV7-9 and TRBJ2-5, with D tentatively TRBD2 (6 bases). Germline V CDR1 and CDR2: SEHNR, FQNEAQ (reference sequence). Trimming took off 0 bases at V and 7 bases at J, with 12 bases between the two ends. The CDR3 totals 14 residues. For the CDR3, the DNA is TGTGCCAGCAGCTTAGCTAGCGGTCAGCGGACCCAGTACTTC. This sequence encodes CASSLASGQRTQYF.

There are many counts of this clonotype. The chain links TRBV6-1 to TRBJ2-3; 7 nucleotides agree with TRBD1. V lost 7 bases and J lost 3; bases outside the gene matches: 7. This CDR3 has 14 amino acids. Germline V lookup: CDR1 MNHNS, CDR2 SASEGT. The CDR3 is CASTLTGSTDTQYF. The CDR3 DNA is TGTGCCAGCACTTTGACAGGGTCGACAGATACGCAGTATTTT.

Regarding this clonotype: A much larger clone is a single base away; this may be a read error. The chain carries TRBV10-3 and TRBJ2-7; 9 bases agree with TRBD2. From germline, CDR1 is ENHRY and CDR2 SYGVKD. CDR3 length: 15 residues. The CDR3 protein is CATRRGLASSYERYF. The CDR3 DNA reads TGTGCCACCCGCCGGGGACTAGCTAGCTCCTACGAGCGGTACTTC.

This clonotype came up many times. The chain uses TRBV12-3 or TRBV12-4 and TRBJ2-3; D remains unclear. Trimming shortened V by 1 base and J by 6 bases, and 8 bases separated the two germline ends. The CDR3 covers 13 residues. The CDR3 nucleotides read TGTGCCAGCAGTTTAGGCTCTTACGATACGCAGTATTTT. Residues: CASSLGSYDTQYF.

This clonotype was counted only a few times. CDR3 loop: CASSSPGTSGSVTKNIQYF. The CDR3 nucleotides read TGTGCCAGCAGTTCTCCCGGGACTAGCGGGTCGGTGACCAAAAACATTCAGTACTTC. The gene calls are TRBV12-3 or TRBV12-4 and TRBJ2-4; 12 nucleotides agree with TRBD2. This CDR3 spans 19 amino acids. V shed 4 bases and J 2 bases; nucleotides not matched to a gene: 12.

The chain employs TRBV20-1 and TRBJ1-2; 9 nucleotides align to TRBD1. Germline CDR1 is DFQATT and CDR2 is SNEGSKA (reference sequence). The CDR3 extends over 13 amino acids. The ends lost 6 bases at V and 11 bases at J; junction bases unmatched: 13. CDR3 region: CSAGHGTGTAYTF. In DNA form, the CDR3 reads TGCAGTGCCGGCCACGGGACAGGGACCGCTTACACCTTC.

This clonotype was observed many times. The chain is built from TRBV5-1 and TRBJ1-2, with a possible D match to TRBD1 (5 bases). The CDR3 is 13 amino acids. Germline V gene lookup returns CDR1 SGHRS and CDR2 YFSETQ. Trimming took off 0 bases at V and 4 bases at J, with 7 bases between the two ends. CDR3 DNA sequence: TGCGCCAGCAGCTTGGTGGGGGTCTATGGCTACACCTTC. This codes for CASSLVGVYGYTF.

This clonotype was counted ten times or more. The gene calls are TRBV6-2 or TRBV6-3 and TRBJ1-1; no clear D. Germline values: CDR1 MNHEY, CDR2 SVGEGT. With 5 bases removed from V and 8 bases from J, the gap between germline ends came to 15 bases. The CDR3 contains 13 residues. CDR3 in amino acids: CASSLQRLREAFF. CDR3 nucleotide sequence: TGTGCCAGCAGTCTACAAAGGTTGCGGGAAGCTTTCTTT.

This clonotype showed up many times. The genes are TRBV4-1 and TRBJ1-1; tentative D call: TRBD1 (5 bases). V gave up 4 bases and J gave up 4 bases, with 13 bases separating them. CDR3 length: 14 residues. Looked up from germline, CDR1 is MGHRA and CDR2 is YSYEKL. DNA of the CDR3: TGCGCCAGCAGCCCGGGACGGGGAGGCACTGAAGCTTTCTTT. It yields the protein CASSPGRGGTEAFF.

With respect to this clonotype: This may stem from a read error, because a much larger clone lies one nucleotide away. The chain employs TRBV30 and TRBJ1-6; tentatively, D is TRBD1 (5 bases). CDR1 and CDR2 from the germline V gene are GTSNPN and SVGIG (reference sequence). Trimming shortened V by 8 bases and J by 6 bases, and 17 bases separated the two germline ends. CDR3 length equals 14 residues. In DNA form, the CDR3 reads TGTGCCCGCCGCCCGGGCCAGGGTAATTCACCCCTCCACTTT. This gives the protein CARRPGQGNSPLHF. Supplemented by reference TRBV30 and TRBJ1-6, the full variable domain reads SQTIHQWPATLVQPVGSPLSLECTVEGTSNPNLYWYRQAAGRGLQLLFYSVGIGQISSEVPQNLSASRPQDRQFILSSKKLLLSDSGFYLCARRPGQGNSPLHFGNGTRLTVT.

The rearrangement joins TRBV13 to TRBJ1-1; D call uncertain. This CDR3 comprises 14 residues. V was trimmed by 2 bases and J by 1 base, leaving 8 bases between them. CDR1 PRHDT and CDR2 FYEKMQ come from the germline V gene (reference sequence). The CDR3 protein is CASSLLRTNTEAFF. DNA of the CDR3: TGTGCCAGCAGCTTATTACGGACGAACACTGAAGCTTTCTTT.

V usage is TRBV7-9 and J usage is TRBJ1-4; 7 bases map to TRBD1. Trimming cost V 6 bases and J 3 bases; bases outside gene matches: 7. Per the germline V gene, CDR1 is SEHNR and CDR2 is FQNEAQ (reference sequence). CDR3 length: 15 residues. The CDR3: CASRTGTGANEKLFF. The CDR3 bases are TGTGCCAGCAGGACAGGGACGGGAGCTAATGAAAAACTGTTTTTT.

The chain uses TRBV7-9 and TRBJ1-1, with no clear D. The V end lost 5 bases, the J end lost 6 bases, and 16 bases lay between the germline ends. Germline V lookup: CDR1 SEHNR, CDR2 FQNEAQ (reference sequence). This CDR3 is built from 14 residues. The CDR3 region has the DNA TGTGCCAGCAGCGACCGGGCCGCGGCGGCTGAAGCTTTCTTT. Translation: CASSDRAAAAEAFF. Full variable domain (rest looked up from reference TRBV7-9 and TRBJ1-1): DTGVSQNPRHKITKRGQNVTFRCDPISEHNRLYWYRQTLGQGPEFLTYFQNEAQLEKSRLLSDRFSAERPKGSFSTLEIQRTEQGDSAMYLCASSDRAAAAEAFFGQGTRLTVV.

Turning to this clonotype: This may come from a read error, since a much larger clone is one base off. The CDR3 sequence: CSVLEITGDLGSYNKQFF. The CDR3 bases are TGCAGCGTTCTGGAGATAACAGGAGACTTGGGTTCCTACAATAAGCAGTTCTTC. This rearrangement joins TRBV29-1 to TRBJ2-1; D may be TRBD1 (5 bases). Germline V gene sequence: CDR1 SQVTM, CDR2 ANQGSEA. This CDR3 has 18 residues.

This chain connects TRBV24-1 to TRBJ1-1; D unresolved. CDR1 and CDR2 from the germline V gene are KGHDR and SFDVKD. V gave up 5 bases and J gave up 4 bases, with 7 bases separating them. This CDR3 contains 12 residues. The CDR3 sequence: CATSAPGTEAFF. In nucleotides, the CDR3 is TGTGCCACCAGTGCCCCCGGCACTGAAGCTTTCTTT.

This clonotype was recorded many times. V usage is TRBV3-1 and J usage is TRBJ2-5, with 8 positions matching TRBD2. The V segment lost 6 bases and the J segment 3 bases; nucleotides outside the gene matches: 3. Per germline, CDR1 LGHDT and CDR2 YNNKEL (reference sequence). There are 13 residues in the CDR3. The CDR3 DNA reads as TGTGCCAGCAGATTACTAGCGGAAGAGACCCAGTACTTC. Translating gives CASRLLAEETQYF.

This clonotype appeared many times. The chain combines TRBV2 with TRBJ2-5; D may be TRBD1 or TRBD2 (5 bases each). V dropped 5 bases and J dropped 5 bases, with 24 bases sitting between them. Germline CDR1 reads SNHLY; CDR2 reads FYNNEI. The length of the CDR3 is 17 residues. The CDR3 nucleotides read TGTGCCAGCAGTAAAGAAGCCGGGACCTATGTGATGGAGACCCAGTACTTC. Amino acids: CASSKEAGTYVMETQYF.

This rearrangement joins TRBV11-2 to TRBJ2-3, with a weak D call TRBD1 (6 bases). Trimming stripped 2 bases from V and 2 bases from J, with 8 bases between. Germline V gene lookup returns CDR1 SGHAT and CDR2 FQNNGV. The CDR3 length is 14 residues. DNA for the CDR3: TGTGCCAGCAGCTTAAGGGGGACCACAGATACGCAGTATTTT. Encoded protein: CASSLRGTTDTQYF.